These 6 T cell receptor beta chains were sequenced from one sample in a study of T-cell reconstitution after alpha-beta-depleted transplantation in children. Study outcomes and limitations: Expanded graft clones numbering several hundred reportedly gave rise to alpha-beta T cells about two months after transplant.

The authors prepared the TCRbeta library with unique molecular identifiers. A single record per CDR3 protein comes from TCRdb applying MiXCR to the PCR reads. The sample yields tens of thousands of distinct CDR3 sequences, about 6% seen once. Which antigens these TCRs recognize remains unknown. Material: peripheral blood, obtained 60 days after TCRalphabeta/CD19-depleted stem cell transplant. These receptors were taken from a child younger than two who had a stem cell transplant for acute myeloid leukemia, so the T cells may come from the graft donor.

This clonotype occurred many times. The CDR3 nucleotides read TGTGCCAGCAGCAAGTGGGGAAAAGTGGAGACCCAGTACTTC. Its protein is CASSKWGKVETQYF. This chain links TRBV7-8 with TRBJ2-5, with D unresolved. Germline loops: CDR1 SGHVS, CDR2 FQNEAQ. The CDR3 sequence is 14 residues long. V was pared by 5 bases and J by 5 bases, with 15 bases between.

This clonotype was observed at least ten times. The rearrangement links TRBV28 to TRBJ2-5, with TRBD1 identical over 10 bases. Unmatched junction bases numbered 15, after V lost 10 bases and J lost 4 bases. Germline CDR1 reads MDHEN; CDR2 reads SYDVKM. The CDR3 extends over 16 amino acids. CDR3 region: CATDTQRQGAPETQYF. CDR3 bases: TGTGCCACCGATACCCAGAGACAGGGGGCCCCAGAGACCCAGTACTTC. The full variable domain, in which reference TRBV28 and TRBJ2-5 provide the parts outside the CDR3, is DVKVTQSSRYLVKRTGEKVFLECVQDMDHENMFWYRQDPGLGLRLIYFSYDVKMKEKGDIPEGYSVSREKKERFSLILESASTNQTSMYLCATDTQRQGAPETQYFGPGTRLLVL.

This clonotype was picked up many times. The CDR3 protein is CASSLFESVRISYEQYF. The CDR3 DNA reads TGTGCCAGCAGCTTGTTTGAGTCAGTAAGAATCTCCTACGAGCAGTACTTC. The rearrangement uses TRBV5-5 and TRBJ2-7; D is ambiguous. Germline CDR1 and CDR2: SGHKS and YYEKEE (reference sequence). This CDR3 contains 17 residues. V was cut by 1 base and J by 0 bases, with 17 bases left in between.

This clonotype was counted only a few times. This chain links TRBV6-5 with TRBJ1-1, with a tentative D call TRBD1 (5 bases). V was pared by 1 base and J by 6 bases, with 18 bases between. Per germline, CDR1 MNHEY and CDR2 SVGAGI. This CDR3 is 16 amino acids long. The CDR3 nucleotides read TGTGCCAGCAGTTACTATACGGGGCCTGGAGCCGCTGAAGCTTTCTTT. This translates into CASSYYTGPGAAEAFF.

This clonotype was recorded at least ten times. The CDR3 nucleotides read TGCAGCGTTCCCACAGGGGACAATCAGCCCCAGCATTTT. Residues: CSVPTGDNQPQHF. The chain joins TRBV29-1 to TRBJ1-5; the match to TRBD1 covers 7 bases. Germline-derived CDR1 and CDR2 are SQVTM and ANQGSEA. The CDR3 spans 13 residues. J lost 3 bases, V lost 5 bases, and 4 bases had no gene match.

This clonotype occurred many times. The chain joins TRBV4-3 to TRBJ2-2; TRBD1 matches 10 bases. Germline CDR1 reads LGHNA; CDR2 reads YSLEER. This CDR3 is 16 amino acids long. J was trimmed by 5 bases and V by 6 bases; bases with no gene match: 9. The CDR3 region is CASSSRQGARTGELFF. CDR3 sequence (DNA): TGCGCCAGCAGTAGTAGACAGGGGGCGAGGACCGGGGAGCTGTTTTTT.